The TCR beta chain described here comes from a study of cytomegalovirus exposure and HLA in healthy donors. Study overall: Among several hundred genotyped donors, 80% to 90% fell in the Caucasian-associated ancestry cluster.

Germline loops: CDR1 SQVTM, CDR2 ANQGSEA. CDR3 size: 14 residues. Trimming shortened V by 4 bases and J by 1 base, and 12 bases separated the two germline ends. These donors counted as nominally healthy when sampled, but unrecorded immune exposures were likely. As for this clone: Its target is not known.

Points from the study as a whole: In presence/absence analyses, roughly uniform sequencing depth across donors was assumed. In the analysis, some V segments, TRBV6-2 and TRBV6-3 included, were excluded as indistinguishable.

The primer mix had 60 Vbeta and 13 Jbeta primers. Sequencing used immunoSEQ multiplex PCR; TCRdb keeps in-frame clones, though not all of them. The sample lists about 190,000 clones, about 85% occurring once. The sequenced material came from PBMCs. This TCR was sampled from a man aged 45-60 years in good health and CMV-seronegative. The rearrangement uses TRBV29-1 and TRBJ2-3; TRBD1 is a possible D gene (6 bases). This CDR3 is CSVGQGIGTDTQYF. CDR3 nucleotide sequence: TGCAGCGTTGGCCAGGGGATTGGCACAGATACGCAGTATTTT.